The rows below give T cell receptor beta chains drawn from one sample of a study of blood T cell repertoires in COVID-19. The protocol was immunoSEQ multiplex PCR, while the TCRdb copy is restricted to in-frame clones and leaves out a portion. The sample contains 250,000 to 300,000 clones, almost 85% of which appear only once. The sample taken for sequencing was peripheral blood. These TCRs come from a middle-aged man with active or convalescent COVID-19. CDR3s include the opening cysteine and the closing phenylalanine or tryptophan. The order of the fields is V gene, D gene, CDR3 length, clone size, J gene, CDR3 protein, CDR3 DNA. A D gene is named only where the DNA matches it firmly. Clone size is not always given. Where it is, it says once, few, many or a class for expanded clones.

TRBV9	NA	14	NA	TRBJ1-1	CASSEDRANTEAFF	TGTGCCAGCAGCGAGGACAGAGCGAACACTGAAGCTTTCTTT
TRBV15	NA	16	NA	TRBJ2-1	CATSREAPTSINEQFF	TGTGCCACCAGCAGAGAGGCTCCAACTAGCATCAATGAGCAGTTCTTC
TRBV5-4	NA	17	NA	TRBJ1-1	CASSPREPSPSSTEAFF	TGTGCCAGCAGCCCCAGGGAACCGTCCCCCTCGAGCACTGAAGCTTTCTTT
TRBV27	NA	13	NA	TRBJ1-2	CASSFGLNYGYTF	TGTGCCTCCAGTTTCGGACTCAACTATGGCTACACCTTC
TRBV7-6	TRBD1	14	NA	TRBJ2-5	CASSSTGGIETQYF	TGTGCCAGCAGCTCGACAGGGGGCATAGAGACCCAGTACTTC
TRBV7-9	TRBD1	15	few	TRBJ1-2	CASSLGRDRVFGYTF	TGTGCCAGCAGCTTGGGAAGAGACAGGGTGTTTGGCTACACCTTC
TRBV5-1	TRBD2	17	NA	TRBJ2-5	CASSLDVREGPQETQYF	TGCGCCAGCAGCCTGGACGTACGGGAGGGCCCACAGGAGACCCAGTACTTC
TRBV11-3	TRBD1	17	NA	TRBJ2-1	CASSLTLGQRIDNEQFF	TGTGCCAGCAGCTTAACACTGGGACAGCGTATCGACAATGAGCAGTTCTTC
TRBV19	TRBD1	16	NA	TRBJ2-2	CASSTGQGAVTGELFF	TGTGCCAGTAGTACGGGACAGGGGGCAGTAACCGGGGAGCTGTTTTTT
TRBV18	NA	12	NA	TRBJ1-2	CASSRGNYGYTF	TGTGCCAGCTCAAGGGGCAACTATGGCTACACCTTC
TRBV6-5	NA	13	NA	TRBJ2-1	CASRLLDYNEQFF	TGTGCCAGCAGGCTACTAGATTACAATGAGCAGTTCTTC
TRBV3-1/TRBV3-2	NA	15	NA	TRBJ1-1	CASSQTRVMNTEAFF	TGTGCCAGCAGCCAGACTCGAGTCATGAACACTGAAGCTTTCTTT
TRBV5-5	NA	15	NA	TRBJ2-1	CASSLGGGTANEQFF	TGTGCCAGCAGCTTGGGTGGCGGGACCGCCAATGAGCAGTTCTTC
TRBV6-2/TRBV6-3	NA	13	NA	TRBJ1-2	CASSPQLNYGYTF	TGTGCCAGCAGTCCACAGCTGAACTATGGCTACACCTTC
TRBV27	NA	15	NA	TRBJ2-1	CASNKDSTPYNEQFF	TGTGCCAGCAATAAAGACAGCACTCCCTACAATGAGCAGTTCTTC
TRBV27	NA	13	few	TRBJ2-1	CASSLTGSNGQFF	TGTGCCAGCAGTTTAACAGGATCCAACGGGCAGTTCTTC
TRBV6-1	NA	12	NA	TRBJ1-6	CASSEVYSPLHF	TGTGCCAGCAGTGAAGTCTATTCACCCCTCCACTTT
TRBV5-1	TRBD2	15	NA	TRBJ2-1	CASSFSGTSYNEQFF	TGCGCCAGCAGCTTTAGCGGGACATCCTACAATGAGCAGTTCTTC
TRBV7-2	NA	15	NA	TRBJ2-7	CASSLGVIAVYEQYF	TGTGCCAGCAGCTTAGGTGTAATAGCGGTCTACGAGCAGTACTTC
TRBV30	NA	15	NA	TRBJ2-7	CAWSDQGTTSYEQYF	TGTGCCTGGAGTGACCAGGGGACTACCTCCTACGAGCAGTACTTC
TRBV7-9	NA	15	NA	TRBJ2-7	CASSLLTGRGIEQYF	TGTGCCAGCAGCTTATTGACAGGCAGGGGCATCGAGCAGTACTTC
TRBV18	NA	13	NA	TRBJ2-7	CASSRGSAIEQYF	TGTGCCAGCTCCAGGGGTTCCGCGATCGAGCAGTACTTC
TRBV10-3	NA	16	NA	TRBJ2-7	CAISESRDHTRGIQYF	TGTGCCATCAGTGAGTCGAGGGATCACACCCGAGGCATCCAGTACTTC
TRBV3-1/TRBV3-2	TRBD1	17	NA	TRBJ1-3	CASSQMTGGKSGNTIYF	TGTGCCAGCAGCCAGATGACAGGGGGTAAATCTGGAAACACCATATATTTT
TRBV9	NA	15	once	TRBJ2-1	CASSGMGGSYNEQFF	TGTGCCAGCAGCGGAATGGGGGGTAGTTACAATGAGCAGTTCTTC
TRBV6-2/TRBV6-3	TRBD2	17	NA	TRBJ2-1	CASSYSTGTRAANEQFF	TGTGCCAGCAGTTACTCGACCGGGACTAGAGCAGCCAATGAGCAGTTCTTC
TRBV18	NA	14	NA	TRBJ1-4	CASSPHPTGEKLFF	TGTGCCAGCTCACCACACCCAACGGGAGAAAAACTGTTTTTT
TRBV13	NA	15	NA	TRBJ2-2	CASSLATGKAGELFF	TGTGCCAGCAGCTTAGCCACAGGGAAGGCCGGGGAGCTGTTTTTT
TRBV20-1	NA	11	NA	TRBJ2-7	CSARRENEQYF	TGCAGTGCTAGACGAGAAAACGAGCAGTACTTC
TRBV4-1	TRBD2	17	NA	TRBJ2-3	CASSRGIAGLSTDTQYF	TGCGCCAGCAGCCGAGGAATAGCGGGGTTAAGCACAGATACGCAGTATTTT
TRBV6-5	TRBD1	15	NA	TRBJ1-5	CASSPRTGSNQPQHF	TGTGCCAGCAGTCCGCGGACAGGAAGCAATCAGCCCCAGCATTTT
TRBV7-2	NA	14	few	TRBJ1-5	CASSSTGSNQPQHF	TGTGCCAGCAGCTCGACAGGCTCAAATCAGCCCCAGCATTTT
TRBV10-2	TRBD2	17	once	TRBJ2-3	CASKENIAGPYTDTQYF	TGCGCCAGCAAGGAGAATATAGCGGGACCCTACACAGATACGCAGTATTTT
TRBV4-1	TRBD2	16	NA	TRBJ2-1	CASSPTRGLAVHEQFF	TGCGCCAGCAGCCCCACCCGGGGACTAGCCGTTCATGAGCAGTTCTTC
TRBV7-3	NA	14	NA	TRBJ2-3	CASSSLSATDTQYF	TGTGCCAGCAGCTCCCTAAGCGCCACAGATACGCAGTATTTT
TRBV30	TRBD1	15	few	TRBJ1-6	CAWSASTGTYSPLHF	TGTGCCTGGAGTGCCTCGACAGGGACGTACTCACCCCTCCACTTT
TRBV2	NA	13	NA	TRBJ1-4	CASEQSTNEKLFF	TGTGCCAGCGAACAATCAACTAATGAAAAACTGTTTTTT
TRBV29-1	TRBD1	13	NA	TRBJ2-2	CSVQGKGTGELFF	TGCAGCGTACAGGGGAAGGGTACCGGGGAGCTGTTTTTT
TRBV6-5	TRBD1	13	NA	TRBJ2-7	CASTRQGDYEQYF	TGTGCCAGCACGCGACAGGGGGACTACGAGCAGTACTTC
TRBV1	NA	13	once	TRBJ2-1	CTSSQGEHNEQFF	TGCACCAGCAGCCAAGGGGAGCACAATGAGCAGTTCTTC
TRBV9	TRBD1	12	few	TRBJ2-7	CASSEPGGEQYF	TGTGCCAGCAGCGAGCCAGGGGGCGAGCAGTACTTC
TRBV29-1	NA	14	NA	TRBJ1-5	CSAAGGEGNQPQHF	TGCAGCGCCGCGGGCGGGGAGGGCAATCAGCCCCAGCATTTT
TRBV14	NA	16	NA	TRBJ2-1	CASSQGRGPSYNEQFF	TGTGCCAGCAGCCAAGGGAGGGGTCCATCCTACAATGAGCAGTTCTTC
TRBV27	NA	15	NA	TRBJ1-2	CASSLGGLANYGYTF	TGTGCCAGCAGTTTAGGGGGGTTGGCTAACTATGGCTACACCTTC
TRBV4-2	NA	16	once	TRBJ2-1	CASSHGGLRSYNEQFF	TGTGCCAGCAGCCATGGAGGGTTACGATCCTACAATGAGCAGTTCTTC
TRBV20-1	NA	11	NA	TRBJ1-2	CSATTEYGYTF	TGCAGTGCAACGACAGAATATGGCTACACCTTC
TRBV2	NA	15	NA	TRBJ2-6	CASRVATPGANVLTF	TGTGCCAGCAGAGTAGCGACCCCCGGGGCCAACGTCCTGACTTTC
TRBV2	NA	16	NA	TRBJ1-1	CASSEAPPQKNTEAFF	TGTGCCAGCAGTGAAGCGCCTCCCCAGAAGAACACTGAAGCTTTCTTT
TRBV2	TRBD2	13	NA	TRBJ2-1	CASKNGRANEQFF	TGTGCCAGCAAGAACGGGAGGGCGAATGAGCAGTTCTTC
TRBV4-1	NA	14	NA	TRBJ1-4	CASSKGGSGEKLFF	TGCGCCAGCAGCAAGGGGGGGTCGGGCGAAAAACTGTTTTTT